The T cell receptor beta chain described here comes from a study of T cells in Graves' hyperthyroidism and ophthalmopathy. This clonotype was detected ten times or more. Trimming removed 6 bases at V and 5 bases at J, with 11 bases between. Germline-derived CDR1 and CDR2 are SQVTM and ANQGSEA. The CDR3 contains 11 residues. RNA transcripts were the template for amplifying TCR beta CDR3 regions. HTBI primers were the set used in a first-round RT-PCR of the TCR CDR3. MiXCR was run by TCRdb on the multiplex PCR reads, yielding one entry per CDR3 protein. The table has 450,000 to 700,000 distinct CDR3 sequences, just over 45% seen once.

What was sequenced was peripheral blood or thyroid tissue (not recorded which). V usage is TRBV29-1 and J usage is TRBJ2-7; possible D gene TRBD1, 6 bases. This TCR derives from an adult woman with Graves' disease, either hyperthyroidism or ophthalmopathy (not recorded which). CDR3 loop: CSVQTGHEQYF. The CDR3 region has the DNA TGCAGCGTCCAAACAGGGCACGAGCAGTACTTC.